This T cell receptor beta chain came from a study of blood T cell repertoires in COVID-19. Study-wide background: Specimens from acute and convalescent COVID-19 originated in the United States, Italy and Spain. PBMCs, B-cell-depleted T cells, or T cells provided the cDNA or gDNA that made up the material.

In the source study's methods: Researchers report that nucleated cell counts were estimated from reference gene primer amplification. Profiling relied on immunoSEQ multiplex PCR, and the TCRdb table lists in-frame clones only, not all of them. The V and J calls and clone size are taken from that table; D and trimming were inferred from the DNA. Altogether roughly 200,000 clones are present, nearly 90% being singletons, with the ten largest covering around 2.3%. The table lists this clone with a count of one. V dropped 3 bases and J dropped 2; count of bases not matched to a gene: 14. The CDR3 length is 19 residues. The germline V gene encodes CDR1 SGHTS and CDR2 YDEGEE. In terms of age and location, participants ranged from about 18 to 89 years and lived in about two dozen US areas.

The clonotype was recovered from a woman in her thirties or forties with acute COVID-19. Material for sequencing was PBMCs or T cells enriched from blood (not recorded which). V is TRBV5-8 and J is TRBJ1-5, with 10 bases identical to TRBD1. The CDR3 DNA is TGTGCCAGCAGCTCCTTTACCCACTGGACAGGGGGAGGCAATCAGCCCCAGCATTTT. The encoded protein is CASSSFTHWTGGGNQPQHF.